The present entry profiles one TCR beta chain with its context. The antigen remains unidentified. Together with a sample-barcoded 5' primer, a J-beta primer mix was included in a second PCR lasting about 7 to 11 cycles. The template-switch adaptor, which had 12 random nucleotides, put a tag on each cDNA molecule. Each CDR3 protein gets one entry after TCRdb re-called the 5' RACE reads with MiXCR. The sample contains approximately 1,000,000 distinct CDR3 sequences, roughly 45% of which appear only once. This sample is drawn from a study of blood T cells in healthy people across ages. The V gene lost 4 bases and the J gene lost 7 bases, with 15 bases spanning the gap. This CDR3 has 13 amino acids. Germline CDR1 is SGHRS and CDR2 is YFSETQ. Overall study findings and caveats: Unsorted PBMCs prevented conclusive naive versus antigen-experienced comparison.

Donors ranged from about 6 to 90 years old and were healthy Caucasians in Russia. PBMCs, at least 7 million per sample, were isolated. Sequenced sample: blood. The genes are TRBV5-1 and TRBJ2-7; D is tentatively TRBD1 or TRBD2 (5 bases each). The sequence derives from a woman aged 60-75 years in good health. The DNA of the CDR3 is TGCGCCAGCAGCCGAGGGACCGGCTGGGAGCAGTACTTC. Its translation: CASSRGTGWEQYF.